Listed below are T cell receptor beta chains from one sample, sequenced in a study of cytotoxic CD8 clonotypes in ibrutinib-treated CLL. Profiling relied on immunoSEQ multiplex PCR, and the TCRdb table lists in-frame clones only, not all of them. The sample yields 160,000 or so clones, 84% seen once. The input for sequencing was PBMCs, taken after 24 months of ibrutinib treatment. All receptors derive from a human donor with chronic lymphocytic leukemia. CDR3s include the opening cysteine and the closing phenylalanine or tryptophan. The D gene is left open where the match is weak. The listing skips clone size in some rows; elsewhere it reads once, few, many or a size class.

CDR3 | DNA | V | D | size | J
CSGKIAGLNEQFF | TGCAGCGGGAAAATAGCGGGCCTCAATGAGCAGTTCTTC | TRBV29-1 | TRBD2 | NA | TRBJ2-1
CASRAIAGAYNEQFF | TGTGCCAGCAGGGCAATAGCGGGAGCCTACAATGAGCAGTTCTTC | TRBV28 | TRBD2 | NA | TRBJ2-1
CASSVEPGEGAEAFF | TGTGCCAGCAGCGTAGAGCCAGGGGAAGGCGCTGAAGCTTTCTTT | TRBV9 | NA | NA | TRBJ1-1
CASSLIPLVHEQFF | TGCGCCAGCAGCTTGATACCACTGGTCCATGAGCAGTTCTTC | TRBV5-1 | NA | NA | TRBJ2-1
CASSKTGGAVTEAFF | TGTGCCAGCAGTAAAACGGGGGGGGCGGTCACTGAAGCTTTCTTT | TRBV27 | NA | once | TRBJ1-1
CASSLGGLNTEAFF | TGTGCCAGCAGTCTTGGGGGCTTGAACACTGAAGCTTTCTTT | TRBV6-1 | NA | NA | TRBJ1-1
CASSKTVGEKLFF | TGTGCCAGCAGCAAGACAGTGGGTGAAAAACTGTTTTTT | TRBV7-2 | NA | NA | TRBJ1-4
CASTNAGTSVYEQYF | TGTGCCAGCACCAATGCGGGGACTAGCGTCTACGAGCAGTACTTC | TRBV28 | TRBD2 | NA | TRBJ2-7
CASSPSPGGNTGELFF | TGTGCCAGCAGCCCATCCCCCGGGGGTAACACCGGGGAGCTGTTTTTT | TRBV9 | NA | NA | TRBJ2-2
CASSLDLRGGSYNEQFF | TGCGCCAGCAGCTTGGACTTGCGGGGGGGCTCCTACAATGAGCAGTTCTTC | TRBV5-1 | TRBD2 | NA | TRBJ2-1